The clone carrying this T cell receptor (beta chain) has only one observation. The antigen is undetermined. A much larger clone differs from this one at a single base, so this may be a read error. The sample originates from a study of Graves' ophthalmopathy and Graves' hyperthyroidism. Study-level findings and limits: The majority of expanded thyroid clonotypes above 0.001 frequency also occurred in blood. The model reached about 66% sensitivity and about 73% specificity for predicting ophthalmopathy progression.

Where ophthalmopathy was absent within 18 months of follow-up, hyperthyroidism was stable. Fresh peripheral blood, 10 ml, was the PBMC source. From RNA, the CDR3 regions of TCR beta chains were amplified and sequenced. The first-round RT-PCR employed HTBI primers together with the Qiagen OneStep RT-PCR kit. A multiplex PCR was then performed as the second round. TCRdb reprocessed the multiplex PCR reads with MiXCR, giving one entry per CDR3 protein. The sample records 500,000 to 700,000 distinct CDR3 sequences, 20% to 25% being singletons. The CDR3 sequence is 13 residues long. Per the germline V gene, CDR1 is SGHTA and CDR2 is FQGNSA. Trimming removed 1 base from V and 14 bases from J; junction bases left unmatched: 8.

The clonotype was recovered from a woman aged 18-29 years with stable Graves' hyperthyroidism. Some clones in this sample may be carry-over from other donors' samples. The J gene is TRBJ2-4, the V gene TRBV7-2, with TRBD2 identical over 7 bases. The sample taken for sequencing was peripheral blood. The DNA for the CDR3 is TGTGCCAGCAGCTTAGGACTAGCCGGGACCAAGTACTTC. Translated: CASSLGLAGTKYF. The whole variable domain, remainder taken from reference TRBV7-2 and TRBJ2-4, is GAGVSQSPSNKVTEKGKDVELRCDPISGHTALYWYRQSLGQGLEFLIYFQGNSAPDKSGLPSDRFSAERTGGSVSTLTIQRTQQEDSAVYLCASSLGLAGTKYFGAGTRLSVL.